This T cell receptor (beta chain) was observed in a study of CD4 T cells in relation to SARS-CoV-2 and coronaviruses. Study-wide results and caveats: Memory recall responses, not primary responses primed in culture, are what the assay detects. Pre-pandemic and post-infection samples never came from the same donor.

This clone is a singleton in its sample. The antigen is not known. CD4+ T cells from unexposed donors were obtained before the COVID-19 pandemic (2011-2018). Sequenced by immunoSEQ multiplex PCR; TCRdb stores in-frame clones only, minus some. The table includes about 59,000 clones, about nine tenths detected once. The CDR3 is 17 amino acids. Trimming took 1 base from V and 2 from J; bases not matched to a gene: 7. CDR1 and CDR2 from the germline V gene are SGHTA and FQGNSA. The V and J genes are TRBV7-2 and TRBJ2-1; TRBD2 matches 8 bases. Sequencing was performed on memory CD4+ T cells from PBMCs. This receptor was taken from a human donor in good health. The chain's CDR3 is CASSLGGAGGAYNEQFF. CDR3 nucleotide sequence: TGTGCCAGCAGCTTAGGCGGGGCGGGAGGCGCCTACAATGAGCAGTTCTTC.